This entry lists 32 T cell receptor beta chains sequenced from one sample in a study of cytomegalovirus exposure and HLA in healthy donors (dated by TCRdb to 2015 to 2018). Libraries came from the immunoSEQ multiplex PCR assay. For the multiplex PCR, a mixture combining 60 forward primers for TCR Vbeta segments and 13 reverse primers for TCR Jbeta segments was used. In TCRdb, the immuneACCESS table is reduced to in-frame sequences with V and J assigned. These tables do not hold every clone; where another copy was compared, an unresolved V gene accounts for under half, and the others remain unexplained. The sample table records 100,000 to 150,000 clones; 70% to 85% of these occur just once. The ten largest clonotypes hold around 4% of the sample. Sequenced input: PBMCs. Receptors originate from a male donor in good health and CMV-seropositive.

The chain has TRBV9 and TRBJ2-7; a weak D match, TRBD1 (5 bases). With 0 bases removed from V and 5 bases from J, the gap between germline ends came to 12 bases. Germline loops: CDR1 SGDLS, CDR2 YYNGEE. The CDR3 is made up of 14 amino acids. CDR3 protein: CASSVGPGWDEQYF. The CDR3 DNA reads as TGTGCCAGCAGCGTAGGGCCAGGGTGGGACGAGCAGTACTTC.

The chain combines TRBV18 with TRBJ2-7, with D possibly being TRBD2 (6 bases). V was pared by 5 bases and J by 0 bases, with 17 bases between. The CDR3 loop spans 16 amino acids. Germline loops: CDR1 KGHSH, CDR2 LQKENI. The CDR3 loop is CASSNRDGGSSYEQYF. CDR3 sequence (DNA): TGTGCCAGCTCAAACCGGGACGGGGGTAGCTCCTACGAGCAGTACTTC.

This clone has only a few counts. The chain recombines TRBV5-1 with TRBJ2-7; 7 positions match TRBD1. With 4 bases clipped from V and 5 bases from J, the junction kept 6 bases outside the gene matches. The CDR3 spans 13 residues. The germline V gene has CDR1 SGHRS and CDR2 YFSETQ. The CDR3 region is CASSSRGSNEQYF. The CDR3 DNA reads TGCGCCAGCAGCAGCAGGGGGTCCAACGAGCAGTACTTC.

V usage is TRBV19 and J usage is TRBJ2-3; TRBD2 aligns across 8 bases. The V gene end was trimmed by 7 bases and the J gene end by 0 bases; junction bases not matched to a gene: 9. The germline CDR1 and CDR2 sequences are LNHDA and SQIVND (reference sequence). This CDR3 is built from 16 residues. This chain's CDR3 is CASNGGGHTSTDTQYF. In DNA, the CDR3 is TGTGCCAGTAACGGCGGGGGGCATACTAGCACAGATACGCAGTATTTT. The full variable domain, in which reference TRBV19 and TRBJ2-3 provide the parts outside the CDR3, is DGGITQSPKYLFRKEGQNVTLSCEQNLNHDAMYWYRQDPGQGLRLIYYSQIVNDFQKGDIAEGYSVSREKKESFPLTVTSAQKNPTAFYLCASNGGGHTSTDTQYFGPGTRLTVL.

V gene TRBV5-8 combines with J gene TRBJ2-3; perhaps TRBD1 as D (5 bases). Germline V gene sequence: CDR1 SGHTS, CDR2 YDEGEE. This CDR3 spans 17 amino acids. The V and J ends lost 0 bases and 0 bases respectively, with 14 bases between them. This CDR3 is CASSLAITGASTDTQYF. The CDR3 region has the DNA TGTGCCAGCAGCTTGGCCATCACAGGCGCTAGCACAGATACGCAGTATTTT.

For the CDR3, the DNA is TGTGCCAGCAGCCCGCGACTAGCGGTTAGCACAGATACGCAGTATTTT. This translates into CASSPRLAVSTDTQYF. The chain carries TRBV28 and TRBJ2-3, with 9 bases aligning to TRBD2. The J segment lost 0 bases and the V segment lost 6 bases, leaving 7 bases of the junction unmatched. Looked up from germline, CDR1 is MDHEN and CDR2 is SYDVKM. The CDR3 has 16 residues.

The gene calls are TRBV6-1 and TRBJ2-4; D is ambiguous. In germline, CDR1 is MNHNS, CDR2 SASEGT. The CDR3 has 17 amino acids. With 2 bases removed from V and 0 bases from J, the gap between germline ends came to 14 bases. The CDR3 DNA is TGTGCCAGCAGTGAAATGCCCTTGAGCCTAGCCAAAAACATTCAGTACTTC. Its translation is CASSEMPLSLAKNIQYF.

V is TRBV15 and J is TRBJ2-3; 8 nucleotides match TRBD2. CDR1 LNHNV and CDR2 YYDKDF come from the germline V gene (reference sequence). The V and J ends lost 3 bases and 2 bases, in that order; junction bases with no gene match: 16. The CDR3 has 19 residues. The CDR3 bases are TGTGCCACCAGCAGGGACTTATGGGAGTCGCGGGGGGACACAGATACGCAGTATTTT. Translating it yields CATSRDLWESRGDTDTQYF.

CDR3 residues: CASSLWSSYEQYF. The CDR3 nucleotides are TGTGCCAGCAGCTTATGGAGCTCCTACGAGCAGTACTTC. This chain links TRBV7-9 with TRBJ2-7; D uncertain. Germline CDR1 reads SEHNR; CDR2 reads FQNEAQ (reference sequence). V was clipped by 2 bases and J by 0 bases, with 5 bases between them. This CDR3 is built from 13 residues.

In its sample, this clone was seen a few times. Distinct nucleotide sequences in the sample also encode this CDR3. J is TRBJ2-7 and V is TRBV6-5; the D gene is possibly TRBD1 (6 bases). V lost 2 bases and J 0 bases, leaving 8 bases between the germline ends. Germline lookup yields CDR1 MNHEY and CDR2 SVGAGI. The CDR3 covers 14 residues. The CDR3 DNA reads TGTGCCAGCAGTTACCGGGACAACTCCTACGAGCAGTACTTC. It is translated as CASSYRDNSYEQYF.

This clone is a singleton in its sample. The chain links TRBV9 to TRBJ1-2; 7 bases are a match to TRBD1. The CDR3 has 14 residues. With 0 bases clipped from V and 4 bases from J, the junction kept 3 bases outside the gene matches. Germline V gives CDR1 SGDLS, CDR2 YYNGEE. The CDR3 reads CASSVGQGVYGYTF. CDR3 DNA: TGTGCCAGCAGCGTAGGGCAGGGGGTCTATGGCTACACCTTC.

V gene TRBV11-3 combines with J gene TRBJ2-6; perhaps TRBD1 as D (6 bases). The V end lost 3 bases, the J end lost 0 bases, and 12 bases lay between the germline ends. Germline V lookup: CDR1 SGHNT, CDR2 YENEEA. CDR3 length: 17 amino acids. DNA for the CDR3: TGTGCCAGCAGCTTCGGCAAGGACAGCTCTGGGGCCAACGTCCTGACTTTC. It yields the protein CASSFGKDSSGANVLTF.

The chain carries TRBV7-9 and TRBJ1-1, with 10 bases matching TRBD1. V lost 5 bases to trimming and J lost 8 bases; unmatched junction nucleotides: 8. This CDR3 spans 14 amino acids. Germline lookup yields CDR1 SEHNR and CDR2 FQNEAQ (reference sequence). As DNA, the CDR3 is TGTGCCAGCAGCGATAGCGGGACAGGGGTCGAAGCTTTCTTT. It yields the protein CASSDSGTGVEAFF.

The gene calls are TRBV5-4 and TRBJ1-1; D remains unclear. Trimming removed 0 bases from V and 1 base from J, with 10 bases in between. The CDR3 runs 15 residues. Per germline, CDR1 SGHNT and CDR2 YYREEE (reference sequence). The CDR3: CASSLDAVPNTEAFF. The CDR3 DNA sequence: TGTGCCAGCAGCTTGGATGCAGTGCCGAACACTGAAGCTTTCTTT.

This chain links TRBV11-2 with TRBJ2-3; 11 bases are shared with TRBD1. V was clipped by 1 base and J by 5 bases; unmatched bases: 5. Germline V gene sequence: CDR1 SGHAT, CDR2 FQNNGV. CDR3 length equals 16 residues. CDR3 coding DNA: TGTGCCAGCAGCTTAGGGGACAGGGGGATTTTAGATACGCAGTATTTT. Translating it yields CASSLGDRGILDTQYF.

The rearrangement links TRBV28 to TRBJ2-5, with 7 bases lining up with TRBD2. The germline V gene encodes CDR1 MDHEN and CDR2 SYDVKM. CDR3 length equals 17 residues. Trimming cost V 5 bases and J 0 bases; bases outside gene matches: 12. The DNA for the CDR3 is TGTGCCAGCAGTCCTTATCTTGATAGCGGGTACCAAGAGACCCAGTACTTC. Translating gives CASSPYLDSGYQETQYF.

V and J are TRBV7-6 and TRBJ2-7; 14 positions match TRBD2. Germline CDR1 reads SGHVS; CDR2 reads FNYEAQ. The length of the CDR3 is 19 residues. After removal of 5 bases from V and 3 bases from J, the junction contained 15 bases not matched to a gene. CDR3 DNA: TGTGCCAGCAGCCGCCTGAGGGCGGGACTAGCGGGAGAGGACTACGAGCAGTACTTC. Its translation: CASSRLRAGLAGEDYEQYF.

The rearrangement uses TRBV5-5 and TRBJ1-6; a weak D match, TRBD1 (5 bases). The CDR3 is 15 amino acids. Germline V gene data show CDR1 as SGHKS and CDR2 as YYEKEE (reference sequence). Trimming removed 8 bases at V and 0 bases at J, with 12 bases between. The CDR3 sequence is CASGGEVSYNSPLHF. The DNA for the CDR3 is TGTGCCAGTGGGGGGGAGGTCTCCTATAATTCACCCCTCCACTTT.

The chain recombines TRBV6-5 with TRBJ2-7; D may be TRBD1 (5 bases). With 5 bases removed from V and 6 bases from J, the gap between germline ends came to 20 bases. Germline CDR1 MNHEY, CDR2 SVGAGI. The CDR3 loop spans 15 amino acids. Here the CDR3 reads CASSPPIAGHGEQYF. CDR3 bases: TGTGCCAGCAGTCCCCCAATTGCCGGACACGGCGAGCAGTACTTC.

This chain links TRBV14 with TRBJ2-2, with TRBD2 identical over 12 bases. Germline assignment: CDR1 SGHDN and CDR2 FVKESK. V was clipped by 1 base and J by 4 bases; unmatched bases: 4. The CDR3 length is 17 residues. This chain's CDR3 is CASSQARLAGATGELFF. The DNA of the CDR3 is TGTGCCAGCAGCCAAGCCCGACTAGCGGGAGCCACCGGGGAGCTGTTTTTT. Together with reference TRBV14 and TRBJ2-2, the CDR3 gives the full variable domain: EAGVTQFPSHSVIEKGQTVTLRCDPISGHDNLYWYRRVMGKEIKFLLHFVKESKQDESGMPNNRFLAERTGGTYSTLKVQPAELEDSGVYFCASSQARLAGATGELFFGEGSRLTVL.

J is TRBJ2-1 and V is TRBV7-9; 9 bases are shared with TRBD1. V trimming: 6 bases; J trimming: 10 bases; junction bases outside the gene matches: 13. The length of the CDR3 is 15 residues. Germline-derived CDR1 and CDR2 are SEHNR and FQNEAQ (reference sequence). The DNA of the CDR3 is TGTGCCAGCAGTCTAACAGGGGGCGCGTATTGGGAGCAGTTCTTC. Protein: CASSLTGGAYWEQFF.

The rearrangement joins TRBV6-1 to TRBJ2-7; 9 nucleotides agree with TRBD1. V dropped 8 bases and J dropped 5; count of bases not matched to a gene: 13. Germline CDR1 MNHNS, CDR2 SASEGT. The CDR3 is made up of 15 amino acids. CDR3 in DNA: TGTGCCAGCGCCGGACCCGGGACAGGGATCGACGAGCAGTACTTC. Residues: CASAGPGTGIDEQYF.

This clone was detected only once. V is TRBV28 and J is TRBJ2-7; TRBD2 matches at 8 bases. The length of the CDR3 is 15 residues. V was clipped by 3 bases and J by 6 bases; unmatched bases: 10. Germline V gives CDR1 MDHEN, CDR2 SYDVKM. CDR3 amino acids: CASSFSGRESREQYF. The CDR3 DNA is TGTGCCAGCAGTTTCAGCGGGAGAGAGAGTCGCGAGCAGTACTTC.

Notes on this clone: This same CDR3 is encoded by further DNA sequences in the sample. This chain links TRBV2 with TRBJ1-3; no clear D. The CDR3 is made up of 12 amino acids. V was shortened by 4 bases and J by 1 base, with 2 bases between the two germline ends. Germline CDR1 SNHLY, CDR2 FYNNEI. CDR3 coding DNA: TGTGCCAGCAGTGCATCTGGAAACACCATATATTTT. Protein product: CASSASGNTIYF.

CDR3: CASSQGLAAYNEQFF. In nucleotides, the CDR3 is TGTGCCAGCAGCCAGGGACTAGCGGCTTACAATGAGCAGTTCTTC. The chain couples TRBV7-3 to TRBJ2-1; TRBD2 aligns across 11 bases. The germline CDR1 and CDR2 sequences are SGHTA and FQGTGA. The V segment lost 5 bases and the J segment 4 bases; nucleotides outside the gene matches: 4. This CDR3 comprises 15 residues.

The CDR3 DNA reads TGTGCCAGCAGTTACTCGGAGGTAGCGGGAGCCGGGGAGCTGTTTTTT. Protein product: CASSYSEVAGAGELFF. V is TRBV6-6 and J is TRBJ2-2; TRBD2 matches at 9 bases. The CDR3 sequence is 16 residues long. Trimming removed 0 bases from V and 6 bases from J; junction bases left unmatched: 5. CDR1 MNHNY and CDR2 SVGAGI come from the germline V gene (reference sequence).

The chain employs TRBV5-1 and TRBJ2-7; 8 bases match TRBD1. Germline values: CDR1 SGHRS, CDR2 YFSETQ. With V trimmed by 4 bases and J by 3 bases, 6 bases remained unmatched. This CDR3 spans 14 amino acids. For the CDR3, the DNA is TGCGCCAGCAGCGCAATGGACAGGGTCTACGAGCAGTACTTC. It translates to CASSAMDRVYEQYF.

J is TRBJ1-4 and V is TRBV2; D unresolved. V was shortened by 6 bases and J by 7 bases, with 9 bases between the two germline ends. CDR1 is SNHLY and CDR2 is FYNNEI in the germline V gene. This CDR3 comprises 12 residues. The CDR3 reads CASRVLAEKLFF. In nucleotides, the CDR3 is TGTGCCAGCAGGGTTCTGGCTGAAAAACTGTTTTTT.

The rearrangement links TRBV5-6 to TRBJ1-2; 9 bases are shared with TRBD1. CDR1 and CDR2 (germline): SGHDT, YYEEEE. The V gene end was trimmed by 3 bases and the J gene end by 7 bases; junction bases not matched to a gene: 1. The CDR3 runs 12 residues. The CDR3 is CASSWTGVGYTF. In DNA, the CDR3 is TGTGCCAGCAGCTGGACAGGGGTTGGCTACACCTTC.

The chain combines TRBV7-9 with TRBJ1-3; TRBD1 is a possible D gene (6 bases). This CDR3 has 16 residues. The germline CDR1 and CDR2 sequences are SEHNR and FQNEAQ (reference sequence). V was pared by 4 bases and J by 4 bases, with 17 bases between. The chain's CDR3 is CASSSSFRDIGNTIYF. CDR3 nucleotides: TGTGCCAGCAGCTCAAGTTTCCGGGACATCGGAAACACCATATATTTT. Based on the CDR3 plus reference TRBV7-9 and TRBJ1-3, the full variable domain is DTGVSQNPRHKITKRGQNVTFRCDPISEHNRLYWYRQTLGQGPEFLTYFQNEAQLEKSRLLSDRFSAERPKGSFSTLEIQRTEQGDSAMYLCASSSSFRDIGNTIYFGEGSWLTVV.

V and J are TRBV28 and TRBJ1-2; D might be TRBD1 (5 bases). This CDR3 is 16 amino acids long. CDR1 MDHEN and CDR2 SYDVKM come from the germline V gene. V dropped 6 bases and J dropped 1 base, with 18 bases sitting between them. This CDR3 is CASSSSSTAINYGYTF. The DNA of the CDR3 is TGTGCCAGCAGCAGTAGCTCGACAGCCATTAACTATGGCTACACCTTC.

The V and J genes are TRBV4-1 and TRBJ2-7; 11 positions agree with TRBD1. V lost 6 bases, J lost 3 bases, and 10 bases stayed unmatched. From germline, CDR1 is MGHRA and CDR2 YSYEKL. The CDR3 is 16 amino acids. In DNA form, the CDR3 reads TGCGCCAGCAGGCTGGGACCCGGGACAGGGGGCTACGAGCAGTACTTC. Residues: CASRLGPGTGGYEQYF.